This TCR beta chain was captured by sequencing in a study of CD8 T cells in ankylosing spondylitis. Quantitative 5'-RACE with molecular barcodes produced the TCR beta libraries. In TCRdb, the 5' RACE reads were re-called with MiXCR into one record per CDR3 protein. The table includes around 22,000 distinct CDR3 sequences, roughly 13% detected once. Study-level points and caveats: Those disease-linked clones were CD8+; they were also relatively rare in peripheral blood. A subset of motif variants has previously been described in the synovial fluid and blood of reactive arthritis. Apparently characteristic of ankylosing spondylitis blood was a TCR beta motif (about 8 highly homologous variants).

This CDR3 region has 14 residues. Germline V gene sequence: CDR1 MDHEN, CDR2 SYDVKM. Deletions cut 5 bases from V and 1 base from J, with 11 bases between. This clonotype was counted at least ten times. As yet, its antigen is unknown. This chain uses TRBV28 with TRBJ1-1; possible D gene TRBD1, 5 bases. The sequenced material came from blood. This sequence originates from a male donor with ankylosing spondylitis or in good health (not recorded which). CDR3 residues: CASSNGGRNTEAFF. The CDR3 DNA sequence: TGTGCCAGCAGTAATGGGGGTCGGAACACTGAAGCTTTCTTT.